This T cell receptor beta chain was recorded in a study of blood T cell repertoires in COVID-19. Libraries were prepared by immunoSEQ multiplex PCR; TCRdb keeps only in-frame clonotypes and omits some of them. The sample shows around 100,000 clones, about 80% of them seen only once. This CDR3 contains 15 residues. The trim removed 5 bases at V and 8 bases at J, leaving 5 bases unmatched. Germline-derived CDR1 and CDR2 are MNHEY and SVGAGI. Material for sequencing was peripheral blood. The rearrangement links TRBV6-5 to TRBJ2-3; 15 bases line up with TRBD2. This sequence was found in a human donor in a cohort sampled during active COVID-19. This CDR3 reads CASSPGLAGGGTQYF. For the CDR3, the DNA is TGTGCCAGCAGTCCAGGACTAGCGGGGGGGGGTACGCAGTATTTT.